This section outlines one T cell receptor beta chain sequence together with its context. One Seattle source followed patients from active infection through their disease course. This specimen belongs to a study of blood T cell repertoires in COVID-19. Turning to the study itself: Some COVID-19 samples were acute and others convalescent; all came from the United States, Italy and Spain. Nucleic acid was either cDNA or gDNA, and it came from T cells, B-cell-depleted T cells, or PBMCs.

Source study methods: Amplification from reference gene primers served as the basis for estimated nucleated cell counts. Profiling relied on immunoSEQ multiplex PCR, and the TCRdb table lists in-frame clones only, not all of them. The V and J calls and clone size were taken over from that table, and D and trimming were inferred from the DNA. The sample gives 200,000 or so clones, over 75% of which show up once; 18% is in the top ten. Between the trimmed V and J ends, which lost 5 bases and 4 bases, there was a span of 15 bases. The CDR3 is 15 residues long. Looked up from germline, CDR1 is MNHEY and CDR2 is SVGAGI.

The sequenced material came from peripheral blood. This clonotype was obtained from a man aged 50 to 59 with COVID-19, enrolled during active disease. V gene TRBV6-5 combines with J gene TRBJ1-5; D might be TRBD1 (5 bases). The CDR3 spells CASSRKAAGNQPQHF. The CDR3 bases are TGTGCCAGCAGTCGAAAGGCGGCAGGGAATCAGCCCCAGCATTTT.